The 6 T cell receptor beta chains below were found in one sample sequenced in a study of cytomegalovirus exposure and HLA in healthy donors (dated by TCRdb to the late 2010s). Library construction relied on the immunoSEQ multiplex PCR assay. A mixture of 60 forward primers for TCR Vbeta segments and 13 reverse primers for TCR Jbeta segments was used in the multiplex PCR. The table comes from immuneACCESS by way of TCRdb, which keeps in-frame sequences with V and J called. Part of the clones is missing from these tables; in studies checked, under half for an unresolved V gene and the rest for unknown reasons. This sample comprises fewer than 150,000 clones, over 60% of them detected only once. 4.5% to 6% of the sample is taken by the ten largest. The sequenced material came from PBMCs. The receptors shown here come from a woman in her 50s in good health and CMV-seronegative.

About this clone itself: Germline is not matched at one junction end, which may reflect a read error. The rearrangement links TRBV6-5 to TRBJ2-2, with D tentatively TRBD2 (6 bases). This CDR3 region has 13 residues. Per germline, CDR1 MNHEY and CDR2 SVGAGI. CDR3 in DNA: TGTGCCAGCAGCCGGGAATCAACCGGGGGGCTGTTTTTT. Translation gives CASSRESTGGLFF.

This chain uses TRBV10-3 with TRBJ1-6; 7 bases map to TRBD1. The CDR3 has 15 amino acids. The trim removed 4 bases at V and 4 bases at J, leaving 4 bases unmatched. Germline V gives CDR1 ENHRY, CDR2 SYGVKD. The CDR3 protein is CAISGRDSYNSPLHF. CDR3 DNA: TGTGCCATCAGTGGACGGGACAGTTATAATTCACCCCTCCACTTT.

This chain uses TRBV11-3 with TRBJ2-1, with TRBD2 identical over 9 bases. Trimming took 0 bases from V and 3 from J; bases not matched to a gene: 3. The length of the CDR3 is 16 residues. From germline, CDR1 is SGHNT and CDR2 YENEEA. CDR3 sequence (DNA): TGTGCCAGCAGCTTAGAGAGTAGCGGGGGCTACAATGAGCAGTTCTTC. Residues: CASSLESSGGYNEQFF.

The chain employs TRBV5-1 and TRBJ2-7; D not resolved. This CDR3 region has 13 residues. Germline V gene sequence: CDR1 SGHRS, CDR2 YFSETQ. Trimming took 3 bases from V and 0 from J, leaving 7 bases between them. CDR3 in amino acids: CASSYGSSYEQYF. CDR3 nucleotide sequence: TGCGCCAGCAGCTACGGGTCCTCCTACGAGCAGTACTTC. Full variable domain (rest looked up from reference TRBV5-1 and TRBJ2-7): KAGVTQTPRYLIKTRGQQVTLSCSPISGHRSVSWYQQTPGQGLQFLFEYFSETQRNKGNFPGRFSGRQFSNSRSEMNVSTLELGDSALYLCASSYGSSYEQYFGPGTRLTVT.

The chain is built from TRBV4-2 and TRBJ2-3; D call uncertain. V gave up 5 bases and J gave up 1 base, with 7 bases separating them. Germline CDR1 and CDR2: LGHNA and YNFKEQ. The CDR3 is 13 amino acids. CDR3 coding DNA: TGTGCCAGCAGCGAGGCCGGCACAGATACGCAGTATTTT. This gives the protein CASSEAGTDTQYF.

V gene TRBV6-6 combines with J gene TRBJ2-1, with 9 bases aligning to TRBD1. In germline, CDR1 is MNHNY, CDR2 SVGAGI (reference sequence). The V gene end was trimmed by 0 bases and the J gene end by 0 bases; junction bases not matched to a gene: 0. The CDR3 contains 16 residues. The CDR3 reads CASSYSTGGSYNEQFF. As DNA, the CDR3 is TGTGCCAGCAGTTACTCGACAGGGGGCTCCTACAATGAGCAGTTCTTC.